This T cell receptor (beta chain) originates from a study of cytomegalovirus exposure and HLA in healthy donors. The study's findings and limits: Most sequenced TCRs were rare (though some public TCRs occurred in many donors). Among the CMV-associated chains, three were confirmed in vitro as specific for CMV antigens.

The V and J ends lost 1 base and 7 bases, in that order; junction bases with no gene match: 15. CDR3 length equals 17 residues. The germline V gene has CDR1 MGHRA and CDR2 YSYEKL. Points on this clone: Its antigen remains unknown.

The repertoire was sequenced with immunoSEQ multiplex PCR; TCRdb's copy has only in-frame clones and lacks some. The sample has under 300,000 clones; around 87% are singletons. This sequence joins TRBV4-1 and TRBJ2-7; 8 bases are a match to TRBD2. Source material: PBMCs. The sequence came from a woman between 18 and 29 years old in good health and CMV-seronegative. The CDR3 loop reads CASSQVPAGGPGREQYF. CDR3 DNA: TGCGCCAGCAGCCAAGTCCCGGCGGGGGGCCCCGGGCGGGAGCAGTACTTC.